One TCR beta chain is described in this entry. Antigen unknown. Regarding donors, all were healthy bone marrow donors. These data come from a study of cytomegalovirus exposure and HLA in healthy donors. Findings and caveats of the study: Earlier findings revealed that most TCR beta V segments proved productive either about 90% or about 30% of the time. It was assumed in the presence/absence analyses that sequencing depth was roughly uniform across donors. Researchers counted over 150 TCR beta chains as cytomegalovirus-associated.

13 Jbeta primers and 60 Vbeta primers were used for the PCR. The repertoire was sequenced with immunoSEQ multiplex PCR; TCRdb's copy has only in-frame clones and lacks some. The sample contains some 180,000 clones, 85% of which appear only once. The CDR3 is 18 amino acids. Trimming stripped 3 bases from V and 4 bases from J, with 24 bases between. CDR1 SGHTA and CDR2 FQGNSA come from the germline V gene. The chain carries TRBV7-2 and TRBJ1-2; D may be TRBD1 (6 bases). The sequence derives from a young man in good health and CMV-seropositive. The sequenced material came from PBMCs. CDR3 loop: CASSFIGQGLSWIYGYTF. The CDR3 DNA is TGTGCCAGCAGCTTTATCGGGCAGGGGTTAAGTTGGATCTATGGCTACACCTTC.